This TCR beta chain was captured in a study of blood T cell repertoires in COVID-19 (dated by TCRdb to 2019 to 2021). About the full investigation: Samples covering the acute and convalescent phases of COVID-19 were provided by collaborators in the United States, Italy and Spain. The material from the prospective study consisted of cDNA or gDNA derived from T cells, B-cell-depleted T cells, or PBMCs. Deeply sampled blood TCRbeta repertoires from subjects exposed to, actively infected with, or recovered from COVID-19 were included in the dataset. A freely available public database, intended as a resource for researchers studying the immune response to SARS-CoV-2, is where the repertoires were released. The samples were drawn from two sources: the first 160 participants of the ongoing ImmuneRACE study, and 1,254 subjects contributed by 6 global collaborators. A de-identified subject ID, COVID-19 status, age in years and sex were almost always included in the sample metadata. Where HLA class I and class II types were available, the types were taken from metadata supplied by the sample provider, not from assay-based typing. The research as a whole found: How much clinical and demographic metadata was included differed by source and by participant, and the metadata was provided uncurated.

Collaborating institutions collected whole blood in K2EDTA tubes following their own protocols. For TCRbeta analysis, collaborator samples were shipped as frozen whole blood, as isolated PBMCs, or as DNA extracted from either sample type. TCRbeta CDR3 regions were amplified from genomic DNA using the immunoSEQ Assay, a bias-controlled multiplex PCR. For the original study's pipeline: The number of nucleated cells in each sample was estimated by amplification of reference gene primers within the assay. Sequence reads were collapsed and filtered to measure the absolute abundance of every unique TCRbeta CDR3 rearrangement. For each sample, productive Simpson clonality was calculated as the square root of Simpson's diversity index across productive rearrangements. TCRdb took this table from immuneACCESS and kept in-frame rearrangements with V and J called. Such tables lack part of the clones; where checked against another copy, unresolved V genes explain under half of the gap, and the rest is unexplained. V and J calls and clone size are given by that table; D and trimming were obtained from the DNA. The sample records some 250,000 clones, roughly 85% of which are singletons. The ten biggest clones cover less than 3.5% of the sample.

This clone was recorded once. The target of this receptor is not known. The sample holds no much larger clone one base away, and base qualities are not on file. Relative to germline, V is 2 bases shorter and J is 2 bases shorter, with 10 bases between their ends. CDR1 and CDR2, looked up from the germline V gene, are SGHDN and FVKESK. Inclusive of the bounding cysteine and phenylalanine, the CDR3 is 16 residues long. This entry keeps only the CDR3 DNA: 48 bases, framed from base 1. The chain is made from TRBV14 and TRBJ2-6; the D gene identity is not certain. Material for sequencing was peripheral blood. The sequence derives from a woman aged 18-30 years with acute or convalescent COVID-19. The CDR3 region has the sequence CASSQQSITGANVLTF. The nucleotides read TGTGCCAGCAGCCAACAATCTATAACTGGGGCCAACGTCCTGACTTTC.